A selection of T cell receptor beta chains follows, all from one sample in a study of T cell repertoires in cytomegalovirus infection. TCRdb re-called the reads through MiXCR, storing one row per CDR3 protein. The sample carries fewer than 1,000,000 distinct CDR3 sequences, around 32% recorded once. Their recognized antigens are unknown. The sample was cultured CD8+ T cells from PBMCs, taken from culture after CMV antigen stimulation. Receptors were obtained from a human donor in good health (CMV status not recorded). Some clones in this sample may be carry-over from other donors' samples. Each CDR3 is given with its conserved first and last residue. The D gene is left open where the match is weak. The size entry is marked missing in some rows and otherwise reads once, few, many or a size class.

>TRBJ2-3|TRBD1|TRBV7-8|-
TGTGCCAGCAGCTTAACGGACAGGGCGACAGATACGCAGTATTTT
CASSLTDRATDTQYF
>TRBJ2-1|-|TRBV25-1|few
TGTGCCAGCAGTGCGGGGGACCTCTACAATGAGCAGTTCTTC
CASSAGDLYNEQFF
>TRBJ2-3|-|TRBV6-6|many
TGTGCCAGCCTTCCAGGGTCGGTCACAGATACGCAGTATTTT
CASLPGSVTDTQYF
>TRBJ2-6|-|TRBV7-6|-
TGTGCCAGCAGCTTAGAGGGGAACTCTGGGGCCAACGTCCTGACTTTC
CASSLEGNSGANVLTF
>TRBJ1-2|-|TRBV29-1|-
TGCAGCGTTCCGGTGGTGCAGGGCCCCTTCTATGGCTACACCTTC
CSVPVVQGPFYGYTF
>TRBJ1-5|-|TRBV2|-
TGTGCCAGCCTTGGAGGGGCGGCCCTGGAGGATCAGCCCCAGCATTTT
CASLGGAALEDQPQHF
>TRBJ2-3|-|TRBV9|few
TGTGCCAGCAGCGTAGTGGGACTGAACACAGATACGCAGTATTTT
CASSVVGLNTDTQYF
>TRBJ2-3|-|TRBV7-9|-
TGTGCCAGCAGCCGGGAATTGTCAGATACGCAGTATTTT
CASSRELSDTQYF
>TRBJ2-2|TRBD1|TRBV14|few
TGTGCCAGCAGCTCTATAGGGGGCTCGAACACCGGGGAGCTGTTTTTT
CASSSIGGSNTGELFF
>TRBJ2-1|-|TRBV7-9|-
TGTGCCAGCAGCGCGCCTCGAAAATGGTGGTTCTTC
CASSAPRKWWFF
>TRBJ1-2|-|TRBV5-6|few
TGTGCCAGCAGCTGGGGACCTAAACCCAATTGGGGCTACACCTTC
CASSWGPKPNWGYTF
>TRBJ2-7|-|TRBV19|-
TGTGCCAGTAGTATAGATTGGAGGGGTTCCTACGAGCAGTACTTC
CASSIDWRGSYEQYF
>TRBJ1-1|-|TRBV7-6|-
TGTGCCAGCAGCCCAGGCGGCCAGCCTGAAGCTTTCTTT
CASSPGGQPEAFF
>TRBJ2-2|-|TRBV5-6|few
TGTGCCAGCAGCTTGTTACAGGCGAACACCGGGGAGCTGTTTTTT
CASSLLQANTGELFF
>TRBJ1-5|-|TRBV2|-
TGTGCCAGCAGTAAACAGGGAATCGATCAGCCCCAGCATTTT
CASSKQGIDQPQHF
>TRBJ1-5|-|TRBV12-3/TRBV12-4|once
TGTGCCAACAGTTCGCCGGGGCAGGGGATAAAGCAGCCCCAGCATTTT
CANSSPGQGIKQPQHF
>TRBJ2-7|TRBD1|TRBV4-1|-
TGCGCCAGCAGCCAGCGGGACAGGGCAGCCTACGAGCAGTACTTC
CASSQRDRAAYEQYF
>TRBJ2-1|-|TRBV5-6|once
TGTGCCAGCAGCTTGGAGAGTCTTCCCTACAATGAGCAGTTCTTC
CASSLESLPYNEQFF
>TRBJ2-3|TRBD2|TRBV6-6|-
TGTGCCAGCAGTTACTTGAGCGGGGGGGCGGGTGATACGCAGTATTTT
CASSYLSGGAGDTQYF
>TRBJ2-4|-|TRBV7-6|-
TGTGCCAGCAGTACCGGGACAACAAACATTCAGTACTTC
CASSTGTTNIQYF
>TRBJ1-5|-|TRBV19|few
TGTGCCAGTAGTCCCACGGGAAGGCGGAATCAGCCCCAGCATTTT
CASSPTGRRNQPQHF
>TRBJ2-1|TRBD1|TRBV7-8|many
TGTGCCAGTCACGACAGGGAGTCTTACAATGAGCAGTTCTTC
CASHDRESYNEQFF
>TRBJ1-1|-|TRBV6-1|few
TGTGCCAGCAGCCCAGTCTCAGTTTCCACTGAAGCTTTCTTT
CASSPVSVSTEAFF